The entry below describes one T cell receptor (beta chain). The antigen is unknown. These data are taken from a study of graft-versus-host responses after intestinal transplantation. Study context: The recipients all started with anti-thymocyte globulin induction and then took tacrolimus and steroids for roughly three years. Study-wide results and limits: High graft-versus-host to host-versus-graft T cell clonal ratios marked allografts of patients with graft-donor macrochimerism. GvH clone levels peaked in circulation, and this peak was associated with early post-transplant HvG declines.

The length of the CDR3 is 18 residues. The germline V gene has CDR1 MGHDK and CDR2 SYGVNS. Between the trimmed V and J ends, which lost 3 bases and 5 bases, there was a span of 25 bases. Assay: immunoSEQ multiplex PCR; the TCRdb copy retains only in-frame clones and omits some. The sample consists of around 130,000 clones, roughly nine tenths of them appearing once. The sequences come from unstimulated CD4+ T cells sorted from spleen or lymph node cells, collected before intestinal transplant. The chain has TRBV25-1 and TRBJ1-1; D may be TRBD1 (5 bases). This sequence originates from a human donor who received an intestinal transplant. The DNA of the CDR3 is TGTGCCAGCAGTGACAAACCTGGGAGGGGACGGACGAAGACTGAAGCTTTCTTT. Its protein is CASSDKPGRGRTKTEAFF.